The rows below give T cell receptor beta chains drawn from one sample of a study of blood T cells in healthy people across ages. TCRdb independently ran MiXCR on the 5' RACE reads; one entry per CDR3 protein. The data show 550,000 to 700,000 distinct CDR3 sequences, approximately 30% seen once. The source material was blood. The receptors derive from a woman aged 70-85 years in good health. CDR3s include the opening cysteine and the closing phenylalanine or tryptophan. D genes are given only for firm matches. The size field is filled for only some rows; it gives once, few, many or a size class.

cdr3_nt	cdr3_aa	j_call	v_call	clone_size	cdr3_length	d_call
TGCAGTGCTAGCGGGGGGCCTAGCACAGATACGCAGTATTTT	CSASGGPSTDTQYF	TRBJ2-3	TRBV20-1	many	14	.
TGTGCCAGCAGCTTAACAGACTTTCATGGCTACACCTTC	CASSLTDFHGYTF	TRBJ1-2	TRBV7-9	once	13	.
TGTGCCAGCAGAAACGGACTAGCGGGGACAGATACGCAGTATTTT	CASRNGLAGTDTQYF	TRBJ2-3	TRBV12-3/TRBV12-4	once	15	TRBD2
TGTGCCAGCAGCGAACTAACAGGGTCTGGGGCCAACGTCCTGACTTTC	CASSELTGSGANVLTF	TRBJ2-6	TRBV7-6	.	16	.
TGCGCCAGCAGCTTGCAAGGGGGGGACAATCAGCCCCAGCATTTT	CASSLQGGDNQPQHF	TRBJ1-5	TRBV5-1	many	15	.
TGTGCCACCAGCAGAGATGGACAGTCTGGAAACACCATATATTTT	CATSRDGQSGNTIYF	TRBJ1-3	TRBV15	few	15	.
TGTGCCAGCAGCCACGCAGGGGTGACTGAAGCTTTCTTT	CASSHAGVTEAFF	TRBJ1-1	TRBV3-1	few	13	.
TGCAGTGCTAGTTCCGGGACTAATGAAAAACTGTTTTTT	CSASSGTNEKLFF	TRBJ1-4	TRBV20-1	many	13	.
TGTGCCAGCAGAGCTCCAGGGGTTTATTCACCCCTCCACTTT	CASRAPGVYSPLHF	TRBJ1-6	TRBV11-1	few	14	.
TGCGCCAGCAGCCCTCGACGGGGGGACACTGAAGCTTTCTTT	CASSPRRGDTEAFF	TRBJ1-1	TRBV7-2	once	14	.
TGCGCCAGCAGCTCCGGCTACAGGGTCGCCGGGTCCCAAGAGGCCCAGTACTTC	CASSSGYRVAGSQEAQYF	TRBJ2-5	TRBV5-1	few	18	.
TGCGCCAGCAGCTCGCTAGGCAGCCTCACAGATACGCAGTATTTT	CASSSLGSLTDTQYF	TRBJ2-3	TRBV5-1	few	15	.
TGCGCCAGCAGCTTCGCGGGGGGGCAAGGAGAGACCCAGTACTTC	CASSFAGGQGETQYF	TRBJ2-5	TRBV5-1	.	15	TRBD2
TGTGCCAGCAGCGTAGAAATCTATGGAGGCTACACCTTC	CASSVEIYGGYTF	TRBJ1-2	TRBV9	.	13	.
TGCGCCAGCAGAAACAGGGGGCTTGGTGAAAAACTGTTTTTT	CASRNRGLGEKLFF	TRBJ1-4	TRBV4-3	.	14	TRBD1
TGTGCCAGCAGCTGGGGAACAGGGTCCCAGTACTTC	CASSWGTGSQYF	TRBJ2-5	TRBV5-6	.	12	.
TGTGCCAGCAGCATCACAGGGGCAGGGTACTACAATGATGGGCAGTTCTTC	CASSITGAGYYNDGQFF	TRBJ2-1	TRBV7-2	few	17	TRBD1
TGTGCCAGCAGCTCACGACAGTCTAGCACTGAAGCTTTCTTT	CASSSRQSSTEAFF	TRBJ1-1	TRBV5-4	.	14	.
TGTGCCAGCAGTTATACGGCAGTCCAAGAGACCCAGTACTTC	CASSYTAVQETQYF	TRBJ2-5	TRBV6-5	.	14	.
TGTGCCAGCAGCCGGATCGAGGGTAACATCGAGCAGTACTTC	CASSRIEGNIEQYF	TRBJ2-7	TRBV7-9	.	14	.
TGCGCCAGCAGCTTGGAGACAGGCGCCTACGAGCAGTACTTC	CASSLETGAYEQYF	TRBJ2-7	TRBV5-1	.	14	.
TGTGCCAGCAGTTTTGGACCACAAGCTGGGACTTTCTTT	CASSFGPQAGTFF	TRBJ1-1	TRBV6-5	.	13	.
TGTGCCAGCAGCTCCCGGACTTTAAACACAGATACGCAGTATTTT	CASSSRTLNTDTQYF	TRBJ2-3	TRBV11-3	.	15	.
TGCAGTGCTAGGTCGGAATCGGGACTAGCGGGGGGCACAGAGACCCAGTACTTC	CSARSESGLAGGTETQYF	TRBJ2-5	TRBV20-1	few	18	TRBD2
TGTGCCAGCAGCTCTTTCCGACAAACGAACACTGAAGCTTTCTTT	CASSSFRQTNTEAFF	TRBJ1-1	TRBV7-2	.	15	.
TGCGCCAGCAGCTTGGCAGCGGGCCAGGGCGGGGAGCTGTTTTTT	CASSLAAGQGGELFF	TRBJ2-2	TRBV5-1	few	15	.
TGTGCCACCAGTGATCCCGGACAGGGGAAAGAGACCCAGTACTTC	CATSDPGQGKETQYF	TRBJ2-5	TRBV24-1	.	15	TRBD1
TGCAGTGCTTCGACAGGTTCCGACGATTATGAAGCTTTCTTT	CSASTGSDDYEAFF	TRBJ1-1	TRBV20-1	many	14	.
TGTGCCAGCATGGAAACGAATGACTATGGCTACACCTTC	CASMETNDYGYTF	TRBJ1-2	TRBV6-1	few	13	.
TGCAGCGGGGAGGGACAGGGGGCCAAAGCTTTCTTT	CSGEGQGAKAFF	TRBJ1-1	TRBV29-1	.	12	TRBD1
TGCAGCGTGGGAGGGCCGGGGCCCCAGCATTTT	CSVGGPGPQHF	TRBJ1-5	TRBV29-1	.	11	.
TGTGCCAGCAGCCTCACAGGGGAGGGTGAGCAGTTCTTC	CASSLTGEGEQFF	TRBJ2-1	TRBV7-2	many	13	.
TGTGCCAGCAGCAACCATGGACAGGGCTATAATTCACCCCTCCACTTT	CASSNHGQGYNSPLHF	TRBJ1-6	TRBV27	few	16	TRBD1
TGCAGTGCTAGGGGGACAGGGATCTATGGCTACACCTTC	CSARGTGIYGYTF	TRBJ1-2	TRBV20-1	few	13	TRBD1
TGCGCCAGCAGGAGCCAGGGGGTCATGAACACTGAAGCTTTCTTT	CASRSQGVMNTEAFF	TRBJ1-1	TRBV5-1	few	15	TRBD1
TGTGCCAGCTCGACTGGGCACTCTGGAAACACCATATATTTT	CASSTGHSGNTIYF	TRBJ1-3	TRBV12-3/TRBV12-4	.	14	.
TGTGCCAGCAGCTTCAGACAGGGGGTTGGAGAGACCCAGTACTTC	CASSFRQGVGETQYF	TRBJ2-5	TRBV5-6	.	15	TRBD1
TGTGCCAGCAGTGGGGACTCCACGCTCGGAGAAAAACTGTTTTTT	CASSGDSTLGEKLFF	TRBJ1-4	TRBV25-1	.	15	.
TGTGCCAGCAGCTTACAGGGGGCCTACGAGCAGTACTTC	CASSLQGAYEQYF	TRBJ2-7	TRBV7-2	many	13	TRBD1
TGCAGCGTTGGACAGCGACAAGAGACCCAGTACTTC	CSVGQRQETQYF	TRBJ2-5	TRBV29-1	few	12	.
TGTGCCAGCAAGCTGGGGGTGGGGGCAGATACGCAGTATTTT	CASKLGVGADTQYF	TRBJ2-3	TRBV12-3/TRBV12-4	.	14	.
TGTGCCAGCAGTCGGCCGCCGTCCGGGACTTACCCCACAGATACGCAGTATTTT	CASSRPPSGTYPTDTQYF	TRBJ2-3	TRBV12-3/TRBV12-4	.	18	.
TGTGCCAGCAGTTTACTAGCGGGGGGTACGCAGTATTTT	CASSLLAGGTQYF	TRBJ2-3	TRBV28	few	13	TRBD2
TGCAGCGTTGGAGGGGCTAGCGGGGCCATCCAAGAGACCCAGTACTTC	CSVGGASGAIQETQYF	TRBJ2-5	TRBV29-1	few	16	TRBD2
TGCGCCAGCAGCCAAGATCACCAAACAGATACGCAGTATTTT	CASSQDHQTDTQYF	TRBJ2-3	TRBV4-1	.	14	.
TGTGCCAGCAGCCCGGGGGGCGCGTCAGATACGCAGTATTTT	CASSPGGASDTQYF	TRBJ2-3	TRBV7-6	.	14	.
TGTGCCAGCAGCTTAGGGACAGGGGAATCTTACGAGCAGTACTTC	CASSLGTGESYEQYF	TRBJ2-7	TRBV7-2	.	15	TRBD1